This entry lists 14 T cell receptor beta chains sequenced from one sample in a study of graft-versus-host responses after intestinal transplantation (dated by TCRdb to 2020 to 2022). This specimen's time point label, per the study, means: cells obtained before transplantation from donor or recipient. Library generation was performed with the immunoSEQ multiplex PCR assay. Imported from immuneACCESS, the table was reduced by TCRdb to in-frame sequences with V and J called. These copies leave out some clones; in studies compared against another copy, an unresolved V gene accounts for under half, and the cause of the remainder is not known. The sample table contains about 93,000 clones; only one count was recorded for approximately 92% of them. The ten largest make up around 0.49% of the sample. These TCRs are of unknown antigen specificity. The sample in question was unstimulated CD8+ T cells sorted from spleen or lymph node cells, obtained before intestinal transplant. These TCRs come from a human donor who received an intestinal transplant.

The chain carries TRBV19 and TRBJ2-7, with 10 positions matching TRBD2. With V trimmed by 3 bases and J by 3 bases, 5 bases remained unmatched. The CDR3 is 15 amino acids. Germline assignment: CDR1 LNHDA and CDR2 SQIVND (reference sequence). DNA of the CDR3: TGTGCCAGTAGTATCGGTCCTAGCGGGAGCTACGAGCAGTACTTC. It encodes CASSIGPSGSYEQYF.

The chain uses TRBV6-5 and TRBJ2-7, with a possible D match to TRBD1 (6 bases). This CDR3 contains 16 residues. V was shortened by 0 bases and J by 5 bases, with 17 bases between the two germline ends. From germline, CDR1 is MNHEY and CDR2 SVGAGI. DNA for the CDR3: TGTGCCAGCAGTTACTCGTACAGGGCCGGGGACGACGAGCAGTACTTC. Protein sequence: CASSYSYRAGDDEQYF.

The rearrangement uses TRBV4-3 and TRBJ2-7; 8 bases map to TRBD2. Germline V gene lookup returns CDR1 LGHNA and CDR2 YSLEER. V was clipped by 1 base and J by 2 bases; unmatched bases: 4. There are 15 residues in the CDR3. The CDR3 reads CASSQVTGGPYEQYF. The CDR3 region has the DNA TGCGCCAGCAGCCAAGTGACGGGGGGGCCCTACGAGCAGTACTTC.

The chain couples TRBV7-2 to TRBJ1-1; D remains unclear. Per the germline V gene, CDR1 is SGHTA and CDR2 is FQGNSA. V shed 1 base and J shed 5 bases, with 14 bases lying between them. The CDR3 loop spans 15 amino acids. The DNA for the CDR3 is TGTGCCAGCAGCTTAGACAGAGCAATGGGTACTGAAGCTTTCTTT. As protein: CASSLDRAMGTEAFF.

The chain has TRBV14 and TRBJ2-1; TRBD2 matches 10 bases. The CDR3 runs to 18 residues. Germline V lookup: CDR1 SGHDN, CDR2 FVKESK. V shed 0 bases and J 6 bases; nucleotides not matched to a gene: 11. This chain's CDR3 is CASSQDPAWLAGANEQFF. The CDR3 DNA reads as TGTGCCAGCAGCCAAGATCCTGCGTGGCTAGCGGGAGCCAATGAGCAGTTCTTC.

The chain combines TRBV27 with TRBJ2-1; 8 bases are a match to TRBD2. The CDR3 sequence is 14 residues long. With 3 bases clipped from V and 8 bases from J, the junction kept 6 bases outside the gene matches. The V gene's germline CDR1 is MNHEY and CDR2 SMNVEV (reference sequence). The CDR3 nucleotides are TGTGCCAGCAGTTTTGCATCGGGGGGGCATGAGCAGTTCTTC. It is translated as CASSFASGGHEQFF.

The rearrangement uses TRBV10-1 and TRBJ1-2, with 9 positions matching TRBD1. Germline CDR1 reads WNHNN; CDR2 reads SYGVQD (reference sequence). The CDR3 extends over 14 amino acids. V was clipped by 4 bases and J by 7 bases; unmatched bases: 7. In DNA, the CDR3 is TGCGCCAGCAGTGCCATACAGGGGGCTGGTGGCTACACCTTC. Amino acids: CASSAIQGAGGYTF.

The J gene is TRBJ2-7, the V gene TRBV29-1; tentatively, D is TRBD2 (5 bases). This CDR3 comprises 13 residues. Germline values: CDR1 SQVTM, CDR2 ANQGSEA. The V and J ends lost 0 bases and 0 bases respectively, with 6 bases between them. CDR3 residues: CSVEDGDSYEQYF. The CDR3 coding sequence is TGCAGCGTTGAAGACGGGGACTCCTACGAGCAGTACTTC.

The V and J genes are TRBV9 and TRBJ1-2, with a weak D call TRBD1 (6 bases). V lost 3 bases and J 4 bases, leaving 10 bases between the germline ends. CDR1 is SGDLS and CDR2 is YYNGEE in the germline V gene. This CDR3 has 13 residues. The CDR3 DNA follows: TGTGCCAGCAGCGGGGGGGGCTTCTATGGCTACACCTTC. Its translation: CASSGGGFYGYTF.

The V and J genes are TRBV15 and TRBJ2-3; D may be TRBD1 (6 bases). The V end was cut by 8 bases, the J end by 3 bases, with 12 bases between. Germline V gene sequence: CDR1 LNHNV, CDR2 YYDKDF (reference sequence). There are 13 residues in the CDR3. CDR3 amino acids: CATGRTDTDTQYF. CDR3 nucleotides: TGTGCCACCGGCCGGACAGATACAGATACGCAGTATTTT.

The chain combines TRBV9 with TRBJ2-5; TRBD2 matches at 9 bases. Germline lookup yields CDR1 SGDLS and CDR2 YYNGEE. Trimming cost V 0 bases and J 1 base; bases outside gene matches: 1. The CDR3 covers 15 residues. CDR3 DNA sequence: TGTGCCAGCAGCGTAGCTAGCGGGGTCCAAGAGACCCAGTACTTC. Protein sequence: CASSVASGVQETQYF.

The V call is TRBV9, the J call TRBJ2-1, with 9 nucleotides matching TRBD2. This CDR3 spans 16 amino acids. The junction had 8 bases not matched to a gene; V was cut back by 3 bases and J by 4 bases. Looked up from germline, CDR1 is SGDLS and CDR2 is YYNGEE. The CDR3 spells CASSARDSGGYNEQFF. The CDR3 nucleotides read TGTGCCAGCAGCGCTAGAGATAGCGGGGGATACAATGAGCAGTTCTTC.

The rearrangement links TRBV6-5 to TRBJ2-7, with 10 positions matching TRBD1. V was clipped by 4 bases and J by 9 bases; unmatched bases: 6. The CDR3 is 13 amino acids. The germline V gene has CDR1 MNHEY and CDR2 SVGAGI. Here the CDR3 DNA reads TGTGCCAGCAGTTCCGGGACAGGGGTCGGGCAGTACTTC. This sequence encodes CASSSGTGVGQYF.

This clone has just one count. The V gene is TRBV5-1, the J gene TRBJ2-7; 12 nucleotides align to TRBD2. The CDR3 consists of 15 residues. The germline V gene has CDR1 SGHRS and CDR2 YFSETQ. With 4 bases clipped from V and 2 bases from J, the junction kept 4 bases outside the gene matches. The CDR3 spells CASSPSSGGAYEQYF. The CDR3 DNA reads TGCGCCAGCAGCCCCTCTAGCGGGGGGGCCTACGAGCAGTACTTC.